One and the same sample provided the 18 T cell receptor beta chains below, sequenced in a study of shared clonotypes between healthy human individuals. Using immunoSEQ multiplex PCR, the repertoire was profiled, and TCRdb retains in-frame clones only, with some absent. The sample records hundreds of thousands of clones, 90% to 97% being singletons. Naive CD8 cells lacked CD45RO, underwent positive selection for CCR7 and left out terminally differentiated effector memory CD45RA+ cells. The sequenced sample was naive CD8+ T cells sorted from blood. The receptors were gathered from a woman aged 25 to 45 in good health.

This clone was observed once. The rearrangement joins TRBV7-9 to TRBJ2-7; the D gene is possibly TRBD2 (5 bases). Trimming cost V 8 bases and J 1 base, with 12 bases left between them. Germline V gene data show CDR1 as SEHNR and CDR2 as FQNEAQ (reference sequence). This CDR3 is built from 13 residues. CDR3 in DNA: TGTGCCAGCGTACTAGGGCCTTCCTACGAGCAGTACTTC. Its translation: CASVLGPSYEQYF.

This clone has just one count. The rearrangement uses TRBV7-9 and TRBJ1-2, with TRBD1 as a possible D gene (5 bases). Per germline, CDR1 SEHNR and CDR2 FQNEAQ (reference sequence). V lost 1 base to trimming and J lost 2 bases, with 8 bases between them. The CDR3 has 14 residues. CDR3 in DNA: TGTGCCAGCAGCTTAGGCCCAGGGAACTATGGCTACACCTTC. The encoded protein is CASSLGPGNYGYTF.

This clone was seen a single time. The rearrangement uses TRBV2 and TRBJ1-5; no firm D call. CDR1 and CDR2 from the germline V gene are SNHLY and FYNNEI. The CDR3 is 16 amino acids. V dropped 2 bases and J dropped 3 bases, with 14 bases sitting between them. CDR3 nucleotide sequence: TGTGCCAGCAGTGAAACCATAGGCTTGCACAATCAGCCCCAGCATTTT. Translating gives CASSETIGLHNQPQHF.

The chain combines TRBV2 with TRBJ2-2; possible D gene TRBD1, 5 bases. The CDR3 loop spans 17 amino acids. V lost 6 bases and J 1 base, leaving 18 bases between the germline ends. Per germline, CDR1 SNHLY and CDR2 FYNNEI. CDR3 amino acids: CASSATLGGQNTGELFF. The CDR3 nucleotides are TGTGCCAGCAGCGCCACGCTGGGCGGACAGAACACCGGGGAGCTGTTTTTT.

The rearrangement joins TRBV4-1 to TRBJ1-3, with D perhaps TRBD1 (5 bases). Germline CDR1 is MGHRA and CDR2 is YSYEKL. CDR3 length equals 12 residues. Trimming took off 8 bases at V and 2 bases at J, with 7 bases between the two ends. CDR3 protein: CASRGAGNTIYF. CDR3 bases: TGCGCCAGCCGAGGGGCTGGAAACACCATATATTTT.

The rearrangement links TRBV19 to TRBJ1-4; 7 bases map to TRBD1. The CDR3 runs to 15 residues. CDR1 is LNHDA and CDR2 is SQIVND in the germline V gene (reference sequence). V dropped 4 bases and J dropped 8; count of bases not matched to a gene: 10. CDR3 nucleotide sequence: TGTGCCAGTAGTACACTACAGGGGCTTCGGGAAAAACTGTTTTTT. Its translation: CASSTLQGLREKLFF.

This chain links TRBV28 with TRBJ2-5; 7 nucleotides align to TRBD2. The CDR3 extends over 15 amino acids. Germline V gene lookup returns CDR1 MDHEN and CDR2 SYDVKM. V gave up 5 bases and J gave up 6 bases; unmatched junction bases: 12. The CDR3, as DNA: TGTGCCAGCAGTCAAAGACTAGCACAGAAAAAGACCCAGTACTTC. This translates into CASSQRLAQKKTQYF.

The gene calls are TRBV2 and TRBJ2-7; no clear D. Trimming pared 5 bases from V and 0 bases from J, leaving 5 bases between. The CDR3 contains 12 residues. CDR1 and CDR2 (germline): SNHLY, FYNNEI. The CDR3 DNA is TGTGCCAGCAGTCCCGGCTCCTACGAGCAGTACTTC. Its translation is CASSPGSYEQYF.

The J gene is TRBJ1-2, the V gene TRBV19; D not resolved. There are 16 residues in the CDR3. Trimming shortened V by 0 bases and J by 2 bases, and 13 bases separated the two germline ends. Germline V CDR1 and CDR2: LNHDA, SQIVND (reference sequence). CDR3 region: CASSIDERLPNYGYTF. Written as DNA, the CDR3 is TGTGCCAGTAGTATAGATGAGAGGCTTCCCAACTATGGCTACACCTTC.

The J gene is TRBJ2-2, the V gene TRBV19; the D is unclear. V was cut by 8 bases and J by 0 bases, with 7 bases left in between. CDR3 size: 13 residues. Looked up from germline, CDR1 is LNHDA and CDR2 is SQIVND (reference sequence). The CDR3 region is CASVGTNTGELFF. CDR3 DNA: TGTGCCAGTGTGGGAACGAACACCGGGGAGCTGTTTTTT.

The DNA for the CDR3 is TGTGCCACCGCCAGGGAGGGGGTCCAAGAGACCCAGTACTTC. Its translation is CATAREGVQETQYF. J is TRBJ2-5 and V is TRBV28; weak D call: TRBD2 (7 bases). Germline V gene data show CDR1 as MDHEN and CDR2 as SYDVKM. V was trimmed by 10 bases and J by 1 base, leaving 16 bases between them. This CDR3 has 14 residues.

This rearrangement joins TRBV7-6 to TRBJ2-7; 7 bases map to TRBD1. The CDR3 length is 14 residues. Trimming took 5 bases from V and 2 from J; bases not matched to a gene: 6. Germline V gene lookup returns CDR1 SGHVS and CDR2 FNYEAQ. The CDR3 loop is CASSPGQSPYEQYF. Written as DNA, the CDR3 is TGTGCCAGCAGCCCGGGACAGTCTCCCTACGAGCAGTACTTC.

This chain links TRBV19 with TRBJ1-2; TRBD1 matches 7 bases. Germline V gene sequence: CDR1 LNHDA, CDR2 SQIVND (reference sequence). CDR3 length equals 13 residues. The V segment lost 5 bases and the J segment 4 bases; nucleotides outside the gene matches: 4. CDR3 amino acids: CASSPGTVYGYTF. The CDR3 DNA is TGTGCCAGTAGTCCCGGGACAGTCTATGGCTACACCTTC.

J is TRBJ2-1 and V is TRBV27; 7 nucleotides align to TRBD2. Germline V lookup: CDR1 MNHEY, CDR2 SMNVEV (reference sequence). This CDR3 has 16 residues. V lost 4 bases and J lost 8; bases outside the gene matches: 14. The CDR3 region has the DNA TGTGCCAGCAGTTCCCGGTTGGCGGGAGTTTTAGATGAGCAGTTCTTC. It is translated as CASSSRLAGVLDEQFF.

The count of this clone is one. This rearrangement joins TRBV29-1 to TRBJ2-1; 8 nucleotides match TRBD2. This CDR3 is 15 amino acids long. Trimming at V came to 2 bases and at J to 1 base, leaving 4 bases not matched to a gene. Germline assignment: CDR1 SQVTM and CDR2 ANQGSEA. CDR3 protein: CSVETSGSSYNEQFF. The CDR3 coding sequence is TGCAGCGTTGAAACAAGCGGGAGTTCCTACAATGAGCAGTTCTTC.

The rearrangement uses TRBV27 and TRBJ1-1; no clear D. This CDR3 comprises 13 residues. Trimming took 6 bases from V and 0 from J, leaving 8 bases between them. Germline assignment: CDR1 MNHEY and CDR2 SMNVEV (reference sequence). CDR3 coding DNA: TGTGCCAGCAGCCGTCTCCTGAACACTGAAGCTTTCTTT. Its protein is CASSRLLNTEAFF.

The chain recombines TRBV28 with TRBJ1-1, with D maybe TRBD1 (5 bases). This CDR3 spans 13 amino acids. V lost 5 bases and J 11 bases, leaving 18 bases between the germline ends. Germline V lookup: CDR1 MDHEN, CDR2 SYDVKM. CDR3 protein: CASSLYVRGEAFF. CDR3 DNA: TGTGCCAGCAGTCTCTACGTGAGGGGTGAGGCTTTCTTT.

The chain carries TRBV19 and TRBJ2-2; D may be TRBD1 or TRBD2 (5 bases each). The CDR3 spans 15 residues. Germline V gene sequence: CDR1 LNHDA, CDR2 SQIVND (reference sequence). V gave up 0 bases and J gave up 7 bases, with 12 bases separating them. The CDR3 loop reads CASSIEAEGFGELFF. CDR3 nucleotide sequence: TGTGCCAGTAGTATAGAGGCAGAGGGGTTCGGGGAGCTGTTTTTT.